This T cell receptor beta chain was retrieved from a study of cytomegalovirus exposure and HLA in healthy donors. Study-level points and caveats: It was found in a later analysis that first-cohort TCR clusters tended to co-occur in the 100 to 150 validation repertoires.

Profiled with immunoSEQ multiplex PCR; TCRdb holds only in-frame clones, not every one. The repertoire consists of more than 110,000 clones, with 80% to 90% occurring once and the leading ten covering approximately 7.5%. Regarding this clone: Its cognate antigen is unknown.

The material sequenced was PBMCs. The sequence came from a woman between 18 and 29 years old in good health and CMV-seropositive.

The CDR3 reads CASSLDHDTNYGYTF. CDR3 coding DNA: TGTGCCAGCAGCTTAGATCACGACACCAACTATGGCTACACCTTC. The rearrangement uses TRBV11-2 and TRBJ1-2; D gene unclear. Trimming removed 0 bases at V and 2 bases at J, with 10 bases between. CDR1 is SGHAT, CDR2 FQNNGV, per germline. The CDR3 has 15 residues.